The rows below give T cell receptor beta chains drawn from one sample of a study of blood T cell repertoires in COVID-19. Clones were read by immunoSEQ multiplex PCR, and TCRdb kept only the in-frame ones, dropping some. In the table there are around 180,000 clones, nearly 90% of which are singletons. The sequenced sample consisted of PBMCs or T cells enriched from blood (not recorded which). These receptors originate from a woman aged 40 to 55 with acute COVID-19. Both conserved end residues are part of each CDR3. Each record gives: V gene, J gene, clone size, D gene, CDR3 protein, CDR3 DNA. The D gene is left open where the match is weak. Some rows mark clone size as missing; the rest say once, few, many or name a class of expanded clone.

TRBV28	TRBJ2-7	-	-	CASSPRISGQYF	TGTGCCAGCAGTCCGCGGATCAGCGGTCAGTACTTC
TRBV14	TRBJ2-2	-	TRBD1	CASSPWTGGANTGELFF	TGTGCCAGCAGCCCTTGGACAGGGGGCGCGAACACCGGGGAGCTGTTTTTT
TRBV5-1	TRBJ2-3	-	-	CASSWLGTDTQYF	TGCGCCAGCAGCTGGCTGGGCACAGATACGCAGTATTTT
TRBV7-6	TRBJ1-3	-	TRBD1	CASSLGTGTGGRNTIYF	TGTGCCAGCAGCTTAGGGACCGGGACAGGAGGAAGAAACACCATATATTTT
TRBV28	TRBJ1-2	-	-	CASSLNRRLYGYTF	TGTGCCAGCAGTTTAAACAGGAGACTTTATGGCTACACCTTC
TRBV5-6	TRBJ2-7	-	TRBD1	CASSFSGTGPSYEQYF	TGTGCCAGCAGCTTTTCCGGGACAGGTCCCTCCTACGAGCAGTACTTC
TRBV5-1	TRBJ2-3	-	-	CASSLEIATDTQYF	TGCGCCAGCAGCTTGGAGATAGCCACAGATACGCAGTATTTT
TRBV4-1	TRBJ1-4	once	TRBD1	CASRQTGTLNEKLFF	TGCGCCAGCAGGCAGACAGGGACTCTTAATGAAAAACTGTTTTTT
TRBV2	TRBJ2-7	-	TRBD2	CASKASGPYEQYF	TGTGCCAGCAAGGCTAGCGGACCCTACGAGCAGTACTTC
TRBV4-1	TRBJ2-7	-	TRBD2	CARRIRRGETYEQYF	TGCGCCCGGCGTATTCGACGGGGGGAAACCTACGAGCAGTACTTC
TRBV4-2	TRBJ2-5	many	TRBD2	CASSQETSGGVATQYF	TGTGCCAGCAGCCAAGAGACTAGCGGGGGGGTGGCGACCCAGTACTTC
TRBV7-9	TRBJ2-7	few	-	CASSSYSREQYF	TGTGCCAGCAGCTCATACAGCCGCGAGCAGTACTTC
TRBV18	TRBJ1-1	-	TRBD1	CASSFDRGGEAFF	TGTGCCAGCTCATTCGACAGGGGAGGGGAAGCTTTCTTT
TRBV7-9	TRBJ2-7	-	-	CASSSDAGDRYEQYF	TGTGCCAGCAGCTCGGATGCAGGGGACCGCTACGAGCAGTACTTC
TRBV27	TRBJ1-1	few	-	CASSFSPMNTEAFF	TGTGCCAGCAGTTTCTCACCTATGAACACTGAAGCTTTCTTT
TRBV10-3	TRBJ2-5	-	TRBD2	CAISDAGGKETQYF	TGTGCCATCAGTGATGCGGGAGGGAAAGAGACCCAGTACTTC
TRBV28	TRBJ1-5	-	-	CASSSVDQPQHF	TGTGCCAGCAGTTCCGTAGATCAGCCCCAGCATTTT